One and the same sample provided the 27 T cell receptor beta chains below, sequenced in a study of blood T cell repertoires in COVID-19. Generated by immunoSEQ multiplex PCR, the TCRdb table keeps only in-frame clones and is missing some. The sample has around 430,000 clones, about nine tenths seen once. The specimen sequenced was peripheral blood. These receptors were obtained from a woman aged 45-65 years with COVID-19, enrolled during active disease.

The gene calls are TRBV5-1 and TRBJ1-2; D is perhaps TRBD1 (6 bases). Between the trimmed V and J ends, which lost 3 bases and 5 bases, there was a span of 17 bases. Germline values: CDR1 SGHRS, CDR2 YFSETQ. The CDR3 has 15 residues. CDR3 in DNA: TGCGCCAGCAGCTACACAGGGAGAGCTTCATATGGCTACACCTTC. Protein product: CASSYTGRASYGYTF.

The J gene is TRBJ2-7, the V gene TRBV2; 7 positions agree with TRBD1. Trimming at V came to 2 bases and at J to 5 bases, leaving 6 bases not matched to a gene. The CDR3 is 14 residues long. Per germline, CDR1 SNHLY and CDR2 FYNNEI. Here the CDR3 DNA reads TGTGCCAGCAGTGAACGAGGGGGCGCGGACGAGCAGTACTTC. Translation: CASSERGGADEQYF.

This chain connects TRBV19 to TRBJ2-3, with D maybe TRBD2 (7 bases). The germline gives CDR1 LNHDA, CDR2 SQIVND (reference sequence). This CDR3 is 16 amino acids long. V lost 7 bases to trimming and J lost 5 bases, with 22 bases between them. CDR3 nucleotide sequence: TGTGCCAGTACCCCGATTCTGAGGGGGGGTGAAGATACGCAGTATTTT. As protein: CASTPILRGGEDTQYF.

This chain uses TRBV19 with TRBJ1-6, with 7 bases aligning to TRBD1. The ends lost 5 bases at V and 10 bases at J; junction bases unmatched: 11. The CDR3 has 15 residues. In germline, CDR1 is LNHDA, CDR2 SQIVND (reference sequence). Written as DNA, the CDR3 is TGTGCCAGTAGTCCAGGGACAGCCATGGGATCACCCCTCCACTTT. As protein: CASSPGTAMGSPLHF.

V gene TRBV7-3 combines with J gene TRBJ2-3; TRBD1 might be the D (6 bases). The CDR3 spans 16 residues. Trimming pared 5 bases from V and 4 bases from J, leaving 19 bases between. Germline V gives CDR1 SGHTA, CDR2 FQGTGA. The CDR3 loop reads CASSPDLSGVPDTQYF. CDR3 nucleotide sequence: TGTGCCAGCAGCCCGGACCTCTCAGGGGTTCCAGATACGCAGTATTTT.

The chain has TRBV7-2 and TRBJ1-1; the D gene is possibly TRBD1 (5 bases). Germline V CDR1 and CDR2: SGHTA, FQGNSA. V was pared by 1 base and J by 4 bases, with 10 bases between. The CDR3 has 14 residues. The CDR3 DNA reads as TGTGCCAGCAGCTTAGGGGGCAGGGTCACTGAAGCTTTCTTT. Translated, it gives CASSLGGRVTEAFF.

This chain links TRBV11-3 with TRBJ2-1, with 11 bases aligning to TRBD2. Germline V gene lookup returns CDR1 SGHNT and CDR2 YENEEA. The V gene end was trimmed by 0 bases and the J gene end by 7 bases; junction bases not matched to a gene: 8. CDR3 size: 17 residues. The CDR3 reads CASSLDFMTSGENEQFF. In DNA form, the CDR3 reads TGTGCCAGCAGCTTAGATTTTATGACTAGCGGGGAAAATGAGCAGTTCTTC. Full variable domain (rest looked up from reference TRBV11-3 and TRBJ2-1): EAGVVQSPRYKIIEKKQPVAFWCNPISGHNTLYWYLQNLGQGPELLIRYENEEAVDDSQLPKDRFSAERLKGVDSTLKIQPAELGDSAVYLCASSLDFMTSGENEQFFGPGTRLTVL.

The gene calls are TRBV30 and TRBJ1-1; the D gene is possibly TRBD1 (6 bases). This CDR3 is built from 13 residues. The V gene's germline CDR1 is GTSNPN and CDR2 SVGIG (reference sequence). V dropped 4 bases and J dropped 5 bases, with 14 bases sitting between them. The CDR3 nucleotides read TGTGCCTGGAACCTGGGGGGGCGGACTGAAGCTTTCTTT. As protein: CAWNLGGRTEAFF.

The chain couples TRBV7-2 to TRBJ1-1, with no clear D. The CDR3 is made up of 14 amino acids. V was trimmed by 5 bases and J by 8 bases, leaving 18 bases between them. Germline V CDR1 and CDR2: SGHTA, FQGNSA. In DNA form, the CDR3 reads TGTGCCAGCAGCCCTACATTTCGGGAAGTCGAAGCTTTCTTT. Its protein product is CASSPTFREVEAFF.

This sequence joins TRBV10-3 and TRBJ1-5; no reliable D call. The CDR3 length is 16 residues. Trimming removed 2 bases from V and 7 bases from J, with 18 bases in between. Germline V gene lookup returns CDR1 ENHRY and CDR2 SYGVKD. The CDR3 sequence: CAISEVARGLGQPQHF. DNA for the CDR3: TGTGCCATCAGTGAGGTGGCCCGGGGTTTGGGGCAGCCCCAGCATTTT.

Worth noting for this clone: This CDR3 is also generated by other DNA sequences in the sample. The chain has TRBV19 and TRBJ1-1; a weak D match, TRBD1 (6 bases). The CDR3 has 14 amino acids. The germline V and J ends were trimmed by 4 bases and 5 bases, with 14 bases remaining between them. Germline values: CDR1 LNHDA, CDR2 SQIVND (reference sequence). The CDR3 DNA sequence: TGTGCCAGTAGTACACAGGGAAGGGGGACTGAAGCTTTCTTT. Protein sequence: CASSTQGRGTEAFF.

The rearrangement links TRBV28 to TRBJ1-2, with D perhaps matching TRBD1 (5 bases). Deletions cut 4 bases from V and 4 bases from J, with 13 bases between. Germline V gene sequence: CDR1 MDHEN, CDR2 SYDVKM. CDR3 length: 14 residues. The CDR3 sequence is CASSYPLGGYGYTF. The CDR3 region has the DNA TGTGCCAGCAGTTATCCTTTGGGGGGCTATGGCTACACCTTC.

The J gene is TRBJ1-5, the V gene TRBV15, with a tentative D call TRBD1 (5 bases). V was clipped by 0 bases and J by 4 bases, with 16 bases between them. The CDR3 loop spans 17 amino acids. CDR1 is LNHNV and CDR2 is YYDKDF in the germline V gene (reference sequence). The CDR3 loop reads CATSRDTMGLGNQPQHF. CDR3 nucleotide sequence: TGTGCCACCAGCAGAGATACGATGGGACTGGGAAATCAGCCCCAGCATTTT.

The chain is built from TRBV10-3 and TRBJ1-1, with D possibly being TRBD1 (5 bases). This CDR3 spans 14 amino acids. Germline CDR1 ENHRY, CDR2 SYGVKD. Between the trimmed V and J ends, which lost 3 bases and 0 bases, there was a span of 8 bases. CDR3 protein: CAISEKGLNTEAFF. CDR3 coding DNA: TGTGCCATCAGTGAAAAGGGGCTGAACACTGAAGCTTTCTTT.

The chain is built from TRBV19 and TRBJ2-3; weak D call: TRBD1 (7 bases). The length of the CDR3 is 16 residues. Germline-derived CDR1 and CDR2 are LNHDA and SQIVND (reference sequence). The ends were cut back, 3 bases at V and 1 base at J, with 14 bases in the middle. CDR3 protein: CASSILRGDGTDTQYF. In DNA form, the CDR3 reads TGTGCCAGTAGTATCCTCAGGGGGGATGGCACAGATACGCAGTATTTT. The whole variable domain, filled in from reference TRBV19 and TRBJ2-3, reads DGGITQSPKYLFRKEGQNVTLSCEQNLNHDAMYWYRQDPGQGLRLIYYSQIVNDFQKGDIAEGYSVSREKKESFPLTVTSAQKNPTAFYLCASSILRGDGTDTQYFGPGTRLTVL.

J is TRBJ1-1 and V is TRBV10-3; 7 bases line up with TRBD1. Trimming at V came to 11 bases and at J to 2 bases, leaving 11 bases not matched to a gene. Germline V gives CDR1 ENHRY, CDR2 SYGVKD. The CDR3 totals 14 residues. The CDR3 is CASSGTAFNTEAFF. The CDR3 DNA reads as TGTGCCTCGTCGGGGACAGCATTTAACACTGAAGCTTTCTTT.

The chain has TRBV3-1 (or the pseudogene TRBV3-2) and TRBJ1-2; the D is unclear. Germline lookup yields CDR1 LGHDT and CDR2 YNNKEL (reference sequence). This CDR3 spans 15 amino acids. The V end was cut by 4 bases, the J end by 4 bases, with 16 bases between. CDR3 sequence reads: CASSPDIGSLYGYTF. In nucleotides, the CDR3 is TGTGCCAGCAGCCCCGACATAGGGAGTCTCTATGGCTACACCTTC.

The J gene is TRBJ2-5, the V gene TRBV5-5; 8 nucleotides agree with TRBD2. The ends lost 4 bases at V and 1 base at J; junction bases unmatched: 3. The CDR3 length is 14 residues. The germline gives CDR1 SGHKS, CDR2 YYEKEE (reference sequence). CDR3 DNA sequence: TGTGCCAGCAGCCGCACTAGCGGCCAAGAGACCCAGTACTTC. It specifies CASSRTSGQETQYF.

The rearrangement uses TRBV5-4 and TRBJ2-1, with 10 positions matching TRBD2. CDR3 size: 15 residues. Germline values: CDR1 SGHNT, CDR2 YYREEE (reference sequence). Losses at the gene ends were 5 bases for V and 1 base for J; bases not matched to a gene: 3. The CDR3, as DNA: TGTGCCAGCAGTCCTAGCGGGGGATCCTACAATGAGCAGTTCTTC. As protein: CASSPSGGSYNEQFF.

This clone has a single count. This chain links TRBV30 with TRBJ2-1, with 12 bases aligning to TRBD1. The CDR3 loop spans 14 amino acids. With V trimmed by 5 bases and J by 7 bases, 6 bases remained unmatched. The germline gives CDR1 GTSNPN, CDR2 SVGIG (reference sequence). The CDR3 loop is CAWDPGQGANEQFF. The CDR3 nucleotides are TGTGCCTGGGATCCGGGACAGGGGGCTAATGAGCAGTTCTTC.

V usage is TRBV6-2 or TRBV6-3 and J usage is TRBJ2-1; TRBD2 agrees at 12 bases. This CDR3 comprises 14 residues. Trimming took 8 bases from V and 5 from J; bases not matched to a gene: 4. The germline CDR1 and CDR2 sequences are MNHEY and SVGEGT. CDR3 sequence (DNA): TGTGCCAGCCGCCCTAGCGGGGGGGACAATGAGCAGTTCTTC. It is translated as CASRPSGGDNEQFF.

The chain uses TRBV5-6 and TRBJ2-4; no firm D call. This CDR3 is 14 amino acids long. V was clipped by 0 bases and J by 3 bases, with 7 bases between them. Germline CDR1 and CDR2: SGHDT and YYEEEE. In DNA, the CDR3 is TGTGCCAGCAGCTTGGTTGCCAGCAAAAACATTCAGTACTTC. Amino acid sequence: CASSLVASKNIQYF.

The chain is built from TRBV30 and TRBJ2-1; TRBD2 might be the D (5 bases). Trimming shortened V by 4 bases and J by 7 bases, and 14 bases separated the two germline ends. CDR3 length: 13 residues. CDR1 is GTSNPN, CDR2 SVGIG, per germline (reference sequence). The CDR3 coding sequence is TGTGCCTGGACCTGGACGGGGATTAATGAGCAGTTCTTC. Encoded protein: CAWTWTGINEQFF.

This clone was observed a few times. CDR3 in DNA: TGTGCCAGCAGCCAACTTGGGTCGCGGGGAGAGGAGCAGTACTTC. It translates to CASSQLGSRGEEQYF. The chain recombines TRBV4-2 with TRBJ2-7; D possibly corresponds to TRBD2 (6 bases). The CDR3 contains 15 residues. With 2 bases removed from V and 7 bases from J, the gap between germline ends came to 18 bases. CDR1 is LGHNA, CDR2 YNFKEQ, per germline.

This clone showed up just a few times. The V and J genes are TRBV18 and TRBJ1-3; TRBD1 agrees at 9 bases. The CDR3 contains 16 residues. Germline loops: CDR1 KGHSH, CDR2 LQKENI. With V trimmed by 2 bases and J by 4 bases, 6 bases remained unmatched. The CDR3 spells CASSPGQGRLGNTIYF. The DNA for the CDR3 is TGTGCCAGCTCACCAGGACAGGGGAGATTGGGAAACACCATATATTTT.

V is TRBV12-3 or TRBV12-4 and J is TRBJ2-2, with D uncertain. The CDR3 has 13 residues. V shed 2 bases and J shed 3 bases, with 4 bases lying between them. For the CDR3, the DNA is TGTGCCAGCAGTTTAACATACACCGGGGAGCTGTTTTTT. Translation: CASSLTYTGELFF.

J is TRBJ1-1 and V is TRBV7-9, with 7 nucleotides matching TRBD1. The CDR3 is made up of 15 amino acids. Germline CDR1 reads SEHNR; CDR2 reads FQNEAQ (reference sequence). V was pared by 2 bases and J by 7 bases, with 10 bases of the junction left unmatched. DNA of the CDR3: TGTGCCAGCAGCTTACACCCTCCGGGACAGAGTGAAGCTTTCTTT. Its protein is CASSLHPPGQSEAFF.